The T cell receptor (beta chain) described here comes from a study of beta chain features in type 1 diabetes. Study results and caveats: TCRB CDR3s from Type 1 diabetes patients were moderately but significantly shorter in all four CD4+ subsets.

Trimming stripped 6 bases from V and 2 bases from J, with 8 bases between. The V gene's germline CDR1 is SGHTA and CDR2 FQGNSA. The CDR3 consists of 12 residues. Post-sort purity exceeded 95% for all sorted populations. Details on this clone: Its target is unknown. This sequence may be a read error, since a much larger clone differs from it by one base.

Every bit of the isolated RNA underwent reverse transcription, so sequencing read expressed TCRB transcripts. The assay was immunoSEQ multiplex PCR, and TCRdb's table has in-frame clones only and misses some. This table has under 400,000 clones, around 13% appearing once. The chain has TRBV7-2 and TRBJ2-7, with a possible D match to TRBD2 (5 bases). The receptor was isolated from a man aged 30 to 45 in good health. The sequencing sample was made of central memory CD4+ T cells from blood. The chain's CDR3 is CASSSGTYEQYF. The CDR3 DNA reads TGTGCCAGCAGTTCCGGGACCTACGAGCAGTACTTC.